A selection of T cell receptor beta chains follows, all from one sample in a study of OX40 agonist ivuxolimab in advanced cancers. Using immunoSEQ multiplex PCR, the repertoire was profiled, and TCRdb retains in-frame clones only, with some absent. The repertoire holds 30,000 to 45,000 clones, with around 73% as singletons. The sample in question was CD4+ or CD8+ T cells sorted from blood, obtained in a trial of the OX40 agonist ivuxolimab. These receptor sequences come from an adult with an advanced solid tumor such as melanoma, head and neck, liver or kidney cancer. Each CDR3 is given with its conserved first and last residue. A D gene is named only where the DNA matches it firmly. Only part of the rows carry a size: once, few, many, or a class if the clone is expanded.

TRBJ2-4 | TRBV27 | TRBD2 | - | CASSLREGKNIQYF | TGTGCCAGCAGTCTTCGGGAGGGGAAAAACATTCAGTACTTC
TRBJ1-2 | TRBV6-5 | - | once | CASSFEDPPNYGYTF | TGTGCCAGCAGTTTTGAGGATCCTCCTAACTATGGCTACACCTTC
TRBJ1-2 | TRBV28 | TRBD1 | - | CASSQTGSLGNYGYTF | TGTGCCAGCAGTCAGACAGGGTCCCTCGGGAACTATGGCTACACCTTC
TRBJ2-2 | TRBV10-2 | TRBD1 | - | CASRPDREGTGELFF | TGCGCCAGCAGGCCTGACAGGGAAGGCACCGGGGAGCTGTTTTTT
TRBJ2-3 | TRBV11-2 | TRBD2 | - | CASSLVIAGGQNTQYF | TGTGCCAGCAGCTTAGTAATAGCGGGGGGGCAAAATACGCAGTATTTT
TRBJ2-7 | TRBV7-9 | - | - | CASTGANEQYF | TGTGCCAGCACGGGGGCAAACGAGCAGTACTTC
TRBJ1-1 | TRBV7-9 | - | - | CASSLGWETEAFF | TGTGCCAGCAGCTTAGGATGGGAGACTGAAGCTTTCTTT
TRBJ2-7 | TRBV5-1 | - | - | CASSSALGEQYF | TGCGCCAGCAGCTCAGCCCTGGGGGAGCAGTACTTC
TRBJ2-3 | TRBV9 | - | few | CASSDGSSEAGTQYF | TGTGCCAGCAGCGATGGGAGCTCGGAGGCCGGTACGCAGTATTTT
TRBJ1-2 | TRBV9 | - | once | CASSRADGYTF | TGTGCCAGCAGCCGGGCGGATGGCTACACCTTC
TRBJ1-4 | TRBV18 | - | - | CASSEVSLFEKLFF | TGTGCCAGCTCCGAGGTATCTCTGTTTGAAAAACTGTTTTTT
TRBJ1-5 | TRBV19 | - | - | CASSTPGGNQPQHF | TGTGCCAGCTCGACACCCGGTGGCAATCAGCCCCAGCATTTT
TRBJ2-5 | TRBV6-1 | - | - | CASSQVTGASETQYF | TGTGCCAGCAGCCAAGTTACGGGGGCCTCAGAGACCCAGTACTTC
TRBJ2-7 | TRBV5-6 | TRBD1 | - | CASSFRGTGLPEQYF | TGTGCCAGCAGCTTTAGAGGGACAGGGCTTCCCGAGCAGTACTTC
TRBJ2-3 | TRBV6-6 | - | once | CASSYSRPDTQYF | TGTGCCAGCAGTTACTCACGGCCGGATACGCAGTATTTT
TRBJ1-2 | TRBV18 | TRBD1 | - | CASSLQEGAQGYTF | TGTGCCAGCTCGCTTCAGGAGGGGGCGCAGGGCTACACCTTC
TRBJ1-3 | TRBV19 | - | - | CASRAAYSGNTIYF | TGTGCCAGTAGGGCTGCCTACTCTGGAAACACCATATATTTT
TRBJ2-3 | TRBV27 | - | - | CASGRARTGSSSTDTQYF | TGTGCCAGTGGGCGGGCTCGAACAGGTTCTTCTAGCACAGATACGCAGTATTTT
TRBJ1-6 | TRBV7-9 | - | - | CASSRGGGGSYNSPLHF | TGTGCCAGCAGCCGCGGCGGGGGAGGGTCGTATAATTCACCCCTCCACTTT
TRBJ2-2 | TRBV6-1 | TRBD1 | - | CASKSGTGATGELFF | TGTGCCAGCAAATCCGGGACAGGGGCCACCGGGGAGCTGTTTTTT
TRBJ1-5 | TRBV5-5 | TRBD1 | - | CASSSDRGRNQPQHF | TGTGCCAGCAGTTCAGACAGGGGAAGAAATCAGCCCCAGCATTTT
TRBJ2-3 | TRBV12-5 | TRBD2 | - | CASNREGSTDTQYF | TGTGCTAGTAATCGGGAGGGTAGCACAGATACGCAGTATTTT
TRBJ1-1 | TRBV2 | TRBD1 | - | CASRRDSYTEAFF | TGTGCCAGCAGGAGGGACAGTTACACTGAAGCTTTCTTT
TRBJ2-1 | TRBV25-1 | - | - | CASSASGAGRYNEQFF | TGTGCCAGCAGTGCGTCCGGAGCAGGCCGCTACAATGAGCAGTTCTTC
TRBJ2-6 | TRBV27 | - | - | CASSRLPLGSGANVLTF | TGTGCCAGCAGCCGTCTCCCACTAGGATCTGGGGCCAACGTCCTGACTTTC
TRBJ2-7 | TRBV11-3 | - | - | CASSFSWAPYEQYF | TGTGCCAGCAGCTTTTCGTGGGCTCCCTACGAGCAGTACTTC
TRBJ1-5 | TRBV2 | - | few | CASTTVNQPQHF | TGTGCCAGCACAACAGTCAATCAGCCCCAGCATTTT
TRBJ1-2 | TRBV6-6 | - | - | CASRAGTEGGYTF | TGTGCCAGCAGGGCCGGGACCGAGGGGGGCTACACCTTC
TRBJ2-2 | TRBV7-9 | TRBD1 | - | CASSRRQGSESAGELFF | TGTGCCAGCAGTCGCCGACAGGGTTCGGAATCGGCCGGGGAGCTGTTTTTT
TRBJ2-1 | TRBV9 | - | medium-sized | CASSVVGSYNEQFF | TGTGCCAGCAGCGTAGTGGGCAGTTACAATGAGCAGTTCTTC